Each of the 24 T cell receptor beta chains below was sequenced from the same sample in a study of human T cells and chemical hapten exposure. A single record per CDR3 protein comes from TCRdb applying MiXCR to the RACE reads. Seen here are 30,000 to 40,000 distinct CDR3 sequences, 9% to 15% observed once, and the top ten hold roughly 1.9%. Time point indicated: pre-sensitization, week 0. The treatment: therapeutic diphenylcyclopropenone sensitization with weekly scalp DPC. Sequencing started from total RNA isolated from unfractionated whole blood. The sequencing used whole blood, collected in connection with sensitization to the hapten diphenylcyclopropenone (DPC). All receptors derive from a woman in her forties with alopecia areata. Some clones in this sample may be carry-over from other donors' samples.

This clonotype was observed many times. CDR3 coding DNA: TGTGCCAGCAGCTCGACCAGGAGGAACACTGAAGCTTTCTTT. It encodes CASSSTRRNTEAFF. The V gene is TRBV11-2, the J gene TRBJ1-1; D gene uncertain. Looked up from germline, CDR1 is SGHAT and CDR2 is FQNNGV. V was trimmed by 4 bases and J by 1 base, leaving 10 bases between them. The CDR3 length is 14 residues.

The CDR3 spells CASSYSNSGQTYEQYF. CDR3 in DNA: TGTGCCAGCAGTTACTCGAATTCCGGACAGACCTACGAGCAGTACTTC. The gene calls are TRBV6-5 and TRBJ2-7; D perhaps matches TRBD1 (6 bases). The CDR3 has 16 amino acids. Germline lookup yields CDR1 MNHEY and CDR2 SVGAGI. The V end lost 0 bases, the J end lost 2 bases, and 14 bases lay between the germline ends.

This clonotype was detected ten times or more. The V and J genes are TRBV14 and TRBJ1-1; D not resolved. Germline V gene data show CDR1 as SGHDN and CDR2 as FVKESK. The CDR3 has 14 amino acids. Trimming stripped 3 bases from V and 4 bases from J, with 12 bases between. CDR3 nucleotides: TGTGCCAGCAGCCAGCAGTCCCGAGGCACTGAAGCTTTCTTT. Its translation: CASSQQSRGTEAFF.

This clonotype has only a few counts. The rearrangement uses TRBV20-1 and TRBJ1-1; D call uncertain. In germline, CDR1 is DFQATT, CDR2 SNEGSKA (reference sequence). The V gene lost 3 bases and the J gene lost 2 bases, with 10 bases spanning the gap. This CDR3 spans 13 amino acids. DNA for the CDR3: TGCAGTGCTAGGGTCAGAGGTAACACTGAAGCTTTCTTT. Its protein is CSARVRGNTEAFF.

The chain recombines TRBV6-5 with TRBJ2-7, with TRBD1 matching 7 bases. The CDR3 sequence is 13 residues long. The junction had 3 bases not matched to a gene; V was cut back by 5 bases and J by 2 bases. The germline V gene encodes CDR1 MNHEY and CDR2 SVGAGI. This CDR3 is CASSRQGTYEQYF. The CDR3 bases are TGTGCCAGCAGTCGACAGGGCACCTACGAGCAGTACTTC.

This clonotype was observed many times. V usage is TRBV29-1 and J usage is TRBJ2-2, with no clear D. The CDR3 has 12 amino acids. CDR1 is SQVTM and CDR2 is ANQGSEA in the germline V gene. V was pared by 4 bases and J by 2 bases, with 5 bases between. CDR3 coding DNA: TGCAGCGTTGGAGCCAACACCGGGGAGCTGTTTTTT. It specifies CSVGANTGELFF.

This clonotype was found many times. This chain uses TRBV5-1 with TRBJ1-1; weak D call: TRBD1 (6 bases). This CDR3 contains 17 residues. The germline V and J ends were trimmed by 3 bases and 0 bases, with 18 bases remaining between them. Germline loops: CDR1 SGHRS, CDR2 YFSETQ. CDR3 protein: CASSWGNRAAMNTEAFF. The CDR3, as DNA: TGCGCCAGCAGCTGGGGGAACAGGGCAGCTATGAACACTGAAGCTTTCTTT.

This clonotype was detected ten times or more. The chain uses TRBV11-2 and TRBJ2-7, with D perhaps matching TRBD1 (6 bases). Trimming removed 3 bases from V and 6 bases from J, with 18 bases in between. Germline V gene sequence: CDR1 SGHAT, CDR2 FQNNGV. The CDR3 loop spans 15 amino acids. CDR3 protein: CASSFLKTGRGEQYF. The CDR3 nucleotides are TGTGCCAGCAGCTTCCTTAAGACAGGAAGGGGCGAGCAGTACTTC.

The chain links TRBV28 to TRBJ1-1, with TRBD1 as a possible D gene (6 bases). This CDR3 is 14 amino acids long. CDR1 and CDR2 from the germline V gene are MDHEN and SYDVKM. The germline V and J ends were trimmed by 3 bases and 0 bases, with 8 bases remaining between them. Written as DNA, the CDR3 is TGTGCCAGCAGTTTCCCAGGGGTGAACACTGAAGCTTTCTTT. It specifies CASSFPGVNTEAFF.

This clonotype was counted only a few times. The rearrangement joins TRBV4-1 to TRBJ1-2; no clear D gene. CDR3 length: 15 residues. Germline CDR1 is MGHRA and CDR2 is YSYEKL. The V and J ends lost 1 base and 4 bases respectively, with 13 bases between them. The CDR3 region is CASSQGTFRGYGYTF. Written as DNA, the CDR3 is TGCGCCAGCAGCCAAGGTACTTTTCGAGGCTATGGCTACACCTTC.

This clonotype was seen repeatedly, ten times or more. The genes are TRBV27 and TRBJ2-1, with D possibly being TRBD1 or TRBD2 (5 bases each). This CDR3 spans 17 amino acids. Trimming removed 3 bases at V and 2 bases at J, with 17 bases between. Germline V gene data show CDR1 as MNHEY and CDR2 as SMNVEV (reference sequence). The CDR3 DNA follows: TGTGCCAGCAGTTTGGAACCGGGACGTGGCCCCTACAATGAGCAGTTCTTC. Encoded protein: CASSLEPGRGPYNEQFF.

CDR3: CASSQDRRGAGELFF. CDR3 DNA: TGCGCCAGCAGCCAAGATAGGAGGGGGGCCGGGGAGCTGTTTTTT. The rearrangement uses TRBV4-3 and TRBJ2-2, with D possibly called TRBD1 or TRBD2 (6 bases each). The germline CDR1 and CDR2 sequences are LGHNA and YSLEER. Trimming removed 0 bases at V and 6 bases at J, with 11 bases between. The CDR3 extends over 15 amino acids.

This sequence joins TRBV5-6 and TRBJ2-7, with unresolved D. The CDR3 has 11 amino acids. The germline V and J ends were trimmed by 4 bases and 5 bases, with 7 bases remaining between them. Germline loops: CDR1 SGHDT, CDR2 YYEEEE. CDR3 loop: CASSRGDEQYF. The DNA of the CDR3 is TGTGCCAGCAGCCGAGGTGACGAGCAGTACTTC.

The chain employs TRBV7-9 and TRBJ2-5; tentative D call: TRBD1 (5 bases). This CDR3 comprises 14 residues. With 7 bases removed from V and 5 bases from J, the gap between germline ends came to 17 bases. Germline CDR1 reads SEHNR; CDR2 reads FQNEAQ (reference sequence). This chain's CDR3 is CASTPRGSVETQYF. DNA for the CDR3: TGTGCCAGCACCCCTAGGGGCTCGGTGGAGACCCAGTACTTC.

The chain is built from TRBV10-2 and TRBJ2-7; maybe TRBD2 (5 bases). This CDR3 is built from 13 residues. V lost 6 bases, J lost 6 bases, and 15 bases lay in between. Germline loops: CDR1 WSHSY, CDR2 SAAADI. The CDR3 region is CASRGTRIGEQYF. Written as DNA, the CDR3 is TGCGCCAGCAGAGGCACTAGAATCGGCGAGCAGTACTTC.

The J gene is TRBJ1-2, the V gene TRBV28, with D perhaps TRBD1 (6 bases). The CDR3 totals 13 residues. The ends were cut back, 8 bases at V and 4 bases at J, with 14 bases in the middle. Germline values: CDR1 MDHEN, CDR2 SYDVKM. CDR3 nucleotide sequence: TGTGCCAGCCAACGACGGGGGGCCTATGGCTACACCTTC. It encodes CASQRRGAYGYTF.

This clonotype was picked up a small number of times. V usage is TRBV12-3 or TRBV12-4 and J usage is TRBJ1-1, with D possibly being TRBD1 (5 bases). V gave up 3 bases and J gave up 6 bases, with 11 bases separating them. The CDR3 has 13 amino acids. The CDR3 nucleotides are TGTGCCAGCAGTTTTAACAGGCCCGCTGAAGCTTTCTTT. Encoded protein: CASSFNRPAEAFF.

This clonotype has a handful of counts. This chain uses TRBV4-2 with TRBJ2-1, with 8 bases fitting TRBD2. The CDR3 runs to 15 residues. Trimming cost V 5 bases and J 5 bases; bases outside gene matches: 8. CDR1 and CDR2 (germline): LGHNA, YNFKEQ. CDR3 amino acids: CASSRSGSYDNEQFF. CDR3 coding DNA: TGTGCCAGCAGCAGGAGCGGGAGTTACGACAATGAGCAGTTCTTC.

Ten or more counts support this clonotype. This rearrangement joins TRBV7-6 to TRBJ2-7, with D possibly TRBD2 on 6 matching bases. The CDR3 extends over 14 amino acids. V was cut by 0 bases and J by 5 bases, with 11 bases left in between. CDR1 is SGHVS and CDR2 is FNYEAQ in the germline V gene. The CDR3 region is CASSLAGGTDEQYF. DNA for the CDR3: TGTGCCAGCAGCTTAGCTGGGGGGACCGACGAGCAGTACTTC.

Note on this clonotype: A much larger clone lies a single base off, so this may be a read error. This chain links TRBV6-5 with TRBJ1-1; TRBD1 is a possible D gene (5 bases). CDR3 size: 13 residues. Germline CDR1 reads MNHEY; CDR2 reads SVGAGI. The CDR3 reads CAGRRDLGTEAFF. As DNA, the CDR3 is TGTGCCGGCAGGCGGGACTTAGGGACTGAAGCTTTCTTT.

This clonotype was picked up many times. The chain is built from TRBV7-2 and TRBJ2-1; 7 bases match TRBD2. Germline CDR1 is SGHTA and CDR2 is FQGNSA. CDR3 length: 13 amino acids. V was clipped by 2 bases and J by 9 bases; unmatched bases: 4. The CDR3 bases are TGTGCCAGCAGCTTATACACGGGGGGTGAGCAGTTCTTC. It yields the protein CASSLYTGGEQFF.

The table lists this clonotype with a few counts. This chain uses TRBV5-1 with TRBJ1-2; possibly TRBD1 for D (5 bases). Trimming cost V 3 bases and J 6 bases, with 12 bases left between them. The germline CDR1 and CDR2 sequences are SGHRS and YFSETQ. This CDR3 is 13 amino acids long. DNA of the CDR3: TGCGCCAGCAGCTCGGTGGGGCCCGATGGCTACACCTTC. Its translation: CASSSVGPDGYTF.

This clonotype was counted a few times. This chain connects TRBV28 to TRBJ2-7; tentatively, D is TRBD1 (6 bases). Germline CDR1 is MDHEN and CDR2 is SYDVKM. The V and J ends lost 3 bases and 6 bases respectively, with 18 bases between them. This CDR3 spans 15 amino acids. In nucleotides, the CDR3 is TGTGCCAGCAGTTTTGGGGGACACCGGATCAGCGAGCAGTACTTC. It codes for CASSFGGHRISEQYF.

The chain joins TRBV6-2 or TRBV6-3 to TRBJ2-5; D is unclear. The CDR3 consists of 14 residues. Germline CDR1 reads MNHEY; CDR2 reads SVGEGT. V lost 2 bases and J lost 3, with 10 bases in between. Here the CDR3 reads CASSYLVSEETQYF. The CDR3 DNA is TGTGCCAGCAGTTACCTAGTCTCGGAAGAGACCCAGTACTTC.